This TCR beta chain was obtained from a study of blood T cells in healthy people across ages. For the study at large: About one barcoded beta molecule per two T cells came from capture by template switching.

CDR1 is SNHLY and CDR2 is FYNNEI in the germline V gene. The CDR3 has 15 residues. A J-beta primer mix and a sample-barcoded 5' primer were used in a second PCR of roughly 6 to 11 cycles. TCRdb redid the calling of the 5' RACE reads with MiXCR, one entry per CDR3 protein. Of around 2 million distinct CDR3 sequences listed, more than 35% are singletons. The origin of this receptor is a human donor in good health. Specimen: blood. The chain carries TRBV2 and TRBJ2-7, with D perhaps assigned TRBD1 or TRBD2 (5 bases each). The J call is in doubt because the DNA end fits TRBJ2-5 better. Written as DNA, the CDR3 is TGTGCCAGCAGCGCTATAACCGGGGCGGAAGAGACCCAGTACTTC. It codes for CASSAITGAEETQYF.